These 27 T cell receptor beta chains share one sample of origin, sequenced in a study of read filtering for tumor transcriptome and immune sequencing. From approximately 430 ng of RNA, a library with molecular barcoded alpha/delta and beta/gamma adaptors was made. In TCRdb, the reads were re-called with MiXCR into one record per CDR3 protein. Among about 130,000 distinct CDR3 sequences listed, about 13% were seen once. Material for sequencing was a population of CD138-negative cells sorted from bone marrow. Receptors originate from a donor aged 40 or over with multiple myeloma.

This clonotype was detected ten times or more. The genes are TRBV30 and TRBJ1-1; TRBD1 might be the D (5 bases). Germline V gene data show CDR1 as GTSNPN and CDR2 as SVGIG (reference sequence). The V end was cut by 0 bases, the J end by 1 base, with 12 bases between. The CDR3 has 15 residues. In DNA form, the CDR3 reads TGTGCCTGGAGTGTAGGGGACCCACCGAACACTGAAGCTTTCTTT. Amino acids: CAWSVGDPPNTEAFF.

This clonotype was seen ten or more times. The V call is TRBV6-1, the J call TRBJ2-3; tentatively, D is TRBD1 or TRBD2 (7 bases each). The CDR3 length is 16 residues. Germline CDR1 reads MNHNS; CDR2 reads SASEGT. Trimming stripped 4 bases from V and 2 bases from J, with 16 bases between. In DNA, the CDR3 is TGTGCCAGCAGTGGGGGGGGGACAGACCTCACAGATACGCAGTATTTT. This codes for CASSGGGTDLTDTQYF.

In its sample, this clonotype was seen many times. This chain joins TRBV6-5 and TRBJ2-3; the match to TRBD2 covers 7 bases. The CDR3 runs to 15 residues. The V segment lost 2 bases and the J segment 3 bases; nucleotides outside the gene matches: 5. Looked up from germline, CDR1 is MNHEY and CDR2 is SVGAGI. For the CDR3, the DNA is TGTGCCAGCAGTTACGCCGGGACTAAGACAGATACGCAGTATTTT. Encoded protein: CASSYAGTKTDTQYF.

The chain has TRBV18 and TRBJ2-2; D may be TRBD1 (6 bases). V lost 2 bases to trimming and J lost 5 bases, with 15 bases between them. The CDR3 extends over 16 amino acids. Germline loops: CDR1 KGHSH, CDR2 LQKENI. This CDR3 is CASSPRQALGTGELFF. The CDR3 nucleotides are TGTGCCAGCTCACCAAGACAGGCCCTGGGGACCGGGGAGCTGTTTTTT.

This clonotype was seen ten or more times. The CDR3 here is CASSLLAGPNYGYTF. DNA for the CDR3: TGTGCCAGCAGCTTACTTGCAGGCCCTAACTATGGCTACACCTTC. The chain combines TRBV7-9 with TRBJ1-2; D is ambiguous. Germline CDR1 and CDR2: SEHNR and FQNEAQ (reference sequence). Trimming pared 2 bases from V and 0 bases from J, leaving 10 bases between. CDR3 length equals 15 residues.

This clonotype has only a few counts. CDR3 amino acids: CASSSPGGANTGELFF. The CDR3 nucleotides read TGTGCCAGCAGCTCTCCGGGGGGAGCGAACACCGGGGAGCTGTTTTTT. The chain couples TRBV11-2 to TRBJ2-2; TRBD2 matches at 7 bases. The CDR3 loop spans 16 amino acids. Germline V lookup: CDR1 SGHAT, CDR2 FQNNGV. Trimming cost V 4 bases and J 0 bases; bases outside gene matches: 5.

With regard to this clonotype: With only one base between it and a far larger clone, this is likely a read error. This chain connects TRBV6-5 to TRBJ2-2; 8 positions agree with TRBD2. Germline-derived CDR1 and CDR2 are MNHEY and SVGAGI. The CDR3 totals 14 residues. The CDR3 DNA is TGTGCCAGCGGAGCGGGAGATACCACCGGGGGGCTGTTTTTT. Its translation: CASGAGDTTGGLFF.

The sample holds a few counts of this clonotype. CDR3: CASSWRGETQYF. CDR3 bases: TGTGCCAGCAGCTGGAGAGGAGAGACCCAGTACTTC. This rearrangement joins TRBV7-2 to TRBJ2-5; unclear D gene. CDR1 and CDR2 (germline): SGHTA, FQGNSA. The CDR3 spans 12 residues. V was trimmed by 4 bases and J by 4 bases, leaving 7 bases between them. The complete variable domain, with remaining parts taken from reference TRBV7-2 and TRBJ2-5, reads GAGVSQSPSNKVTEKGKDVELRCDPISGHTALYWYRQSLGQGLEFLIYFQGNSAPDKSGLPSDRFSAERTGGSVSTLTIQRTQQEDSAVYLCASSWRGETQYFGPGTRLLVL.

The sample holds many counts of this clonotype. V gene TRBV12-5 combines with J gene TRBJ1-1; D unresolved. This CDR3 contains 13 residues. Germline CDR1 is LGHNT and CDR2 is FRNRAP. V gave up 3 bases and J gave up 5 bases, with 10 bases separating them. The CDR3 reads CASGFIEGTEAFF. The CDR3 region has the DNA TGTGCTAGTGGTTTTATAGAAGGGACTGAAGCTTTCTTT.

This clonotype has at least ten counts. The chain combines TRBV12-3 or TRBV12-4 with TRBJ2-5; TRBD2 matches 13 bases. The junction had 9 bases not matched to a gene; V was cut back by 6 bases and J by 5 bases. CDR3 size: 16 residues. CDR3 sequence reads: CASSRLAGGPGETQYF. Written as DNA, the CDR3 is TGTGCCAGCAGCCGACTAGCGGGAGGCCCGGGGGAGACCCAGTACTTC.

At least ten counts were recorded for this clonotype. The rearrangement uses TRBV3-1 and TRBJ2-1; D is unresolved. V was clipped by 2 bases and J by 8 bases, with 10 bases between them. The CDR3 loop spans 13 amino acids. Germline V gives CDR1 LGHDT, CDR2 YNNKEL (reference sequence). CDR3 nucleotide sequence: TGTGCCAGCAGCCAAAGGACCCGGCATGAGCAGTTCTTC. This translates into CASSQRTRHEQFF.

This rearrangement joins TRBV7-2 to TRBJ2-1; 11 bases line up with TRBD2. The trim removed 5 bases at V and 8 bases at J, leaving 8 bases unmatched. Germline-derived CDR1 and CDR2 are SGHTA and FQGNSA. This CDR3 region has 15 residues. The CDR3 reads CASSRRLAGSYEQFF. The CDR3 nucleotides read TGTGCCAGCAGCCGCCGACTAGCGGGAAGCTATGAGCAGTTCTTC.

This clonotype occurred many times. The genes are TRBV2 and TRBJ2-7; TRBD1 matches at 9 bases. The CDR3 runs 13 residues. Germline V CDR1 and CDR2: SNHLY, FYNNEI. Losses at the gene ends were 6 bases for V and 7 bases for J; bases not matched to a gene: 7. The CDR3 nucleotides are TGTGCCAGCAGCCTGGGACAGGGTTTAGAGCAGTACTTC. It is translated as CASSLGQGLEQYF.

In this sample, this clonotype turned up many times. The chain uses TRBV6-2 or TRBV6-3 and TRBJ2-5; TRBD1 is a possible D gene (6 bases). Germline values: CDR1 MNHEY, CDR2 SVGEGT. The CDR3 runs 12 residues. Trimming cost V 8 bases and J 5 bases, with 12 bases left between them. CDR3 amino acids: CASGTRRETQYF. Written as DNA, the CDR3 is TGTGCCAGCGGGACAAGAAGGGAGACCCAGTACTTC.

This clonotype has ten or more counts. The gene calls are TRBV4-2 and TRBJ1-2; D gene ambiguous. Trimming pared 1 base from V and 8 bases from J, leaving 5 bases between. Per germline, CDR1 LGHNA and CDR2 YNFKEQ. This CDR3 comprises 11 residues. CDR3 in DNA: TGTGCCAGCAGCCAAGCCGCCGGCTACACCTTC. Translating it yields CASSQAAGYTF.

Note on this clonotype: This clone may be a read error of a much larger clone one base away. CDR3 in DNA: TGCGCCAGCAGTAGGACTAGCAGGAGGGCCATAGAGACCCAGTACTTC. It encodes CASSRTSRRAIETQYF. The chain has TRBV4-1 and TRBJ2-5; 8 bases line up with TRBD2. Germline V gene data show CDR1 as MGHRA and CDR2 as YSYEKL. The CDR3 loop spans 16 amino acids. The V and J ends lost 6 bases and 4 bases, in that order; junction bases with no gene match: 13.

This clonotype was seen repeatedly, ten times or more. The rearrangement joins TRBV7-3 to TRBJ2-1; D gene uncertain. Trimming stripped 2 bases from V and 0 bases from J, with 17 bases between. The CDR3 runs 18 residues. From germline, CDR1 is SGHTA and CDR2 FQGTGA. CDR3 sequence (DNA): TGTGCCAGCAGCTTACTACCGAGATCTCGGAGCTCCTACAATGAGCAGTTCTTC. Translation: CASSLLPRSRSSYNEQFF. Together with reference TRBV7-3 and TRBJ2-1, the CDR3 gives the full variable domain: GAGVSQTPSNKVTEKGKYVELRCDPISGHTALYWYRQSLGQGPEFLIYFQGTGAADDSGLPNDRFFAVRPEGSVSTLKIQRTERGDSAVYLCASSLLPRSRSSYNEQFFGPGTRLTVL.

This clonotype was seen at least ten times. The rearrangement joins TRBV4-1 to TRBJ2-1, with 7 bases lining up with TRBD1. Germline loops: CDR1 MGHRA, CDR2 YSYEKL. This CDR3 spans 15 amino acids. Trimming cost V 3 bases and J 6 bases; bases outside gene matches: 8. The CDR3 DNA reads as TGCGCCAGCAGCCAGAGACAGGGTACGGCCAATGAGCAGTTCTTC. This translates into CASSQRQGTANEQFF.

In its sample, this clonotype was seen many times. A read error may produce the germline difference seen at one junction end. V and J are TRBV6-2 or TRBV6-3 and TRBJ1-2, with D possibly matching TRBD1 (5 bases). The CDR3 runs to 15 residues. From germline, CDR1 is MNHEY and CDR2 SVGEGT. CDR3 region: CASTHVGGQDYGYAF. The CDR3 DNA sequence: TGTGCCAGCACTCACGTCGGAGGACAAGACTATGGCTACGCCTTC.

This clonotype was recorded a few times. The chain employs TRBV29-1 and TRBJ2-5; 12 bases agree with TRBD2. CDR1 and CDR2 from the germline V gene are SQVTM and ANQGSEA. CDR3 length: 20 residues. J lost 0 bases, V lost 6 bases, and 20 bases had no gene match. The CDR3 region has the DNA TGCAGCGTGGTTGATGGACTAGCGGGATCTACGGTATCGTACCAAGAGACCCAGTACTTC. This sequence encodes CSVVDGLAGSTVSYQETQYF.

This clonotype came up many times. The J gene is TRBJ1-4, the V gene TRBV11-3; the D is unclear. Germline CDR1 is SGHNT and CDR2 is YENEEA. CDR3 length: 11 residues. V was pared by 0 bases and J by 7 bases, with 0 bases between. CDR3 nucleotides: TGTGCCAGCAGCTTAGATGAAAAACTGTTTTTT. The encoded protein is CASSLDEKLFF. The whole variable domain, remainder taken from reference TRBV11-3 and TRBJ1-4, is EAGVVQSPRYKIIEKKQPVAFWCNPISGHNTLYWYLQNLGQGPELLIRYENEEAVDDSQLPKDRFSAERLKGVDSTLKIQPAELGDSAVYLCASSLDEKLFFGSGTQLSVL.

To note about this clonotype: This may come from a read error, since a much larger clone is one base off. The chain combines TRBV21-1 with TRBJ2-5; TRBD1, the D gene given by the table, was not confirmed from the DNA. TRBV21-1 represents a pseudogene. The CDR3 contains 16 residues. The CDR3 DNA follows: TGTGCCAGCAGCCCCCGGTGGAACGGGAGAGGGCAGACCCAGTACTTC. As protein: CASSPRWNGRGQTQYF.

This clonotype has just one count. This may be a read error, as it is one base from a much larger clone. The conserved phenylalanine or tryptophan normally closing the CDR3 is absent here, so this likely arose from a read error. The chain uses TRBV12-3 or TRBV12-4 and TRBJ2-2; D remains ambiguous. Trimming removed 7 bases at V and 7 bases at J, with 13 bases between. This CDR3 is 13 amino acids long. CDR3 sequence reads: CASKKGIGGELFL. The DNA for the CDR3 is TGTGCCAGCAAGAAAGGGATAGGCGGGGAGCTGTTTCTT.

In the case of this clonotype: A read error may explain this, as a much larger clone is one base away. V usage is TRBV28 and J usage is TRBJ2-1; D is ambiguous. The germline CDR1 and CDR2 sequences are MDHEN and SYDVKM. CDR3 length equals 12 residues. CDR3 loop: CAGSQIKGGQFF. In DNA, the CDR3 is TGTGCCGGCAGCCAAATCAAGGGTGGGCAGTTCTTC. Complete variable domain (other parts from reference TRBV28 and TRBJ2-1): DVKVTQSSRYLVKRTGEKVFLECVQDMDHENMFWYRQDPGLGLRLIYFSYDVKMKEKGDIPEGYSVSREKKERFSLILESASTNQTSMYLCAGSQIKGGQFFGPGTRLTVL.

Many counts were recorded for this clonotype. This chain connects TRBV20-1 to TRBJ2-1; the match to TRBD2 covers 9 bases. The CDR3 has 14 residues. Germline CDR1 and CDR2: DFQATT and SNEGSKA (reference sequence). J gave up 3 bases and V 5 bases, and 5 bases lay outside the gene matches. CDR3 bases: TGCAGTGCTTCCCTAGCGGGACTCTACAATGAGCAGTTCTTC. Residues: CSASLAGLYNEQFF.

There are many counts of this clonotype. This rearrangement joins TRBV20-1 to TRBJ1-1; 8 nucleotides agree with TRBD1. This CDR3 comprises 12 residues. Unmatched junction bases numbered 5, after V lost 5 bases and J lost 6 bases. Germline V gene lookup returns CDR1 DFQATT and CDR2 SNEGSKA (reference sequence). The CDR3 spells CSAGHRGAEAFF. The CDR3 nucleotides read TGCAGTGCTGGGCACAGGGGGGCTGAAGCTTTCTTT.

This clonotype was recorded at least ten times. The gene calls are TRBV11-2 and TRBJ2-6, with unresolved D. The V end was cut by 2 bases, the J end by 0 bases, with 5 bases between. Germline assignment: CDR1 SGHAT and CDR2 FQNNGV. The CDR3 loop spans 15 amino acids. CDR3 coding DNA: TGTGCCAGCAGCTTACAGTTCTCTGGGGCCAACGTCCTGACTTTC. It yields the protein CASSLQFSGANVLTF.